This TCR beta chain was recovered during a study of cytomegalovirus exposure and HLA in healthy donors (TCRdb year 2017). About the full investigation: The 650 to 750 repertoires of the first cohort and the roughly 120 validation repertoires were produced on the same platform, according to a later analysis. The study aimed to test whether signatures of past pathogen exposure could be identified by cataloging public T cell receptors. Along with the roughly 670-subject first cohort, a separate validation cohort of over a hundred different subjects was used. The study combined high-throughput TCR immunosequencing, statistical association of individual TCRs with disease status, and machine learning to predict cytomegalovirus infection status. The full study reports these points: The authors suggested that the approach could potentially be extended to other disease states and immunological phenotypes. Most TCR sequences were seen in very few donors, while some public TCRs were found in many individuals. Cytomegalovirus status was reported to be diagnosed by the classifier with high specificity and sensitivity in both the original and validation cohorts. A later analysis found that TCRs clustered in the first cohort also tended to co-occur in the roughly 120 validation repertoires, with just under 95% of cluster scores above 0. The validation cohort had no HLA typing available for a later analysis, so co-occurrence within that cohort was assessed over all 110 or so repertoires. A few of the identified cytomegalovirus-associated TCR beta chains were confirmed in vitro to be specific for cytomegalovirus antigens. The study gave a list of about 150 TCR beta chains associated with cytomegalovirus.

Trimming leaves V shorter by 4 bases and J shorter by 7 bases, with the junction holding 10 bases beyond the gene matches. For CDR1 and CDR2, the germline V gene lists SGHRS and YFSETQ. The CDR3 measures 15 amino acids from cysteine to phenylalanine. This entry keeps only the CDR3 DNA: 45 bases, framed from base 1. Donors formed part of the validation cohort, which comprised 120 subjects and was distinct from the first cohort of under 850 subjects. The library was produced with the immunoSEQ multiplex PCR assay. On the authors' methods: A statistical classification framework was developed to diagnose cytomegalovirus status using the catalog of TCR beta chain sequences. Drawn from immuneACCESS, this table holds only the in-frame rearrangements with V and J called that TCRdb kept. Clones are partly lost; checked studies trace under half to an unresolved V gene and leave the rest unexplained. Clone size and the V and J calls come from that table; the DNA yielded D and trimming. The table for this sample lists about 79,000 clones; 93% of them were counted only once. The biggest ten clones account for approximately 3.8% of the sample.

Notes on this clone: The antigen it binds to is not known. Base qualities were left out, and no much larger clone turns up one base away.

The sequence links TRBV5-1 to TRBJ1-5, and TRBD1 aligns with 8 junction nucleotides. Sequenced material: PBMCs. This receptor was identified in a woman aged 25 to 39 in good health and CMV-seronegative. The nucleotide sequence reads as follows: TGCGCCAGCAGCCCGGGGACAGGTTGGAGCCAGCCCCAGCATTTT. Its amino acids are CASSPGTGWSQPQHF.